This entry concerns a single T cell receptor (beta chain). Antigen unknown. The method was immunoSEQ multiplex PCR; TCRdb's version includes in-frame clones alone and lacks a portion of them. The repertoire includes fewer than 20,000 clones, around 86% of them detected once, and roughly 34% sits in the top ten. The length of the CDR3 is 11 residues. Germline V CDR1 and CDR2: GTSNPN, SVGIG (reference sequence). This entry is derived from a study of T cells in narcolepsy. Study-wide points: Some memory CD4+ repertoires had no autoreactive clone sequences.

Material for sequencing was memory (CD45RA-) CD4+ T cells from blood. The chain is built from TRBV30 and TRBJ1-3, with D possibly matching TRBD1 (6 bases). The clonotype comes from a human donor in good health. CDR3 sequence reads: CATIQGNTIYF. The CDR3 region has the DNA TGTGCGACGATTCAGGGGAACACCATATATTTT.